This TCR beta chain was recovered during a study of blood T cell repertoires in COVID-19. Study context: Samples taken during acute and convalescent COVID-19 were collected in the United States, Italy and Spain.

V was clipped by 8 bases and J by 8 bases, with 19 bases between them. This CDR3 contains 15 residues. Germline CDR1 reads MNHEY; CDR2 reads SVGAGI. This clone has a handful of counts. Original analysis: Amplified reference gene primers provided the basis for estimating nucleated cell counts. This table comes from immunoSEQ multiplex PCR, and its TCRdb copy is limited to in-frame clones, with some not included. V, J and clone size derive from that table, while D and trimming were established from the DNA sequence. The top ten hold 26% of the sample, which has tens of thousands of clones, approximately 79% seen once.

The chain has TRBV6-5 and TRBJ1-6; tentatively, D is TRBD1 (6 bases). The receptor's source is a man in his sixties with active or convalescent COVID-19. The sequenced sample consisted of peripheral blood. This CDR3 reads CASRQGHMGDSPLHF. Written as DNA, the CDR3 is TGTGCCAGCCGTCAGGGACACATGGGGGATTCACCCCTCCACTTT.